This entry is about one T cell receptor beta chain. Its antigen is not identified. The CDR3 has 15 residues. The junction had 6 bases not matched to a gene; V was cut back by 3 bases and J by 1 base. The germline V gene encodes CDR1 MNHNY and CDR2 SVGAGI (reference sequence). The data belong to a study of OX40 agonist ivuxolimab in advanced cancers. Study-level findings and limits: Expanded clones were, on average, more numerous in CD8+ T cells than in CD4+. CD4+ and CD8+ blood T cells expanded clonally by week 6 at 0.1 to 3.0 mg/kg. Some nonresponders likewise displayed low normalized T-cell clonal expansion.

Method: immunoSEQ multiplex PCR; TCRdb's copy keeps in-frame clones and lacks some. The table shows approximately 89,000 clones, with 75% to 95% occurring only once. The rearrangement joins TRBV6-6 to TRBJ2-7, with 7 bases that match TRBD2. The receptor comes from an adult with an advanced solid tumor such as melanoma, head and neck, liver or kidney cancer. The specimen comprised CD4+ or CD8+ T cells sorted from blood, sampled in a trial of the OX40 agonist ivuxolimab. This CDR3 is CASSYELASSYEQYF. For the CDR3, the DNA is TGTGCCAGCAGTTATGAACTAGCGTCTTCCTACGAGCAGTACTTC.